This T cell receptor (beta chain) was documented in a study of T cells in Graves' hyperthyroidism and ophthalmopathy. RNA transcripts provided the source from which TCR beta CDR3 regions were amplified. When the TCR CDR3 underwent first-round RT-PCR, the HTBI primer set was used. TCRdb used MiXCR to reprocess the multiplex PCR reads, holding one entry per CDR3 protein. The table lists approximately 640,000 distinct CDR3 sequences, under 20% of them singletons, with less than 4.5% in the top ten. Broader study findings: From stable hyperthyroidism, ophthalmopathy was set apart by a 13 V-J model.

Graves' hyperthyroidism without ophthalmopathy progression within 18 months was termed stable. Out of approximately 9.9 ml of fresh peripheral blood came the PBMCs. This clonotype was seen at least ten times. Its antigen is as yet unknown. This CDR3 is built from 16 residues. Germline V lookup: CDR1 SNHLY, CDR2 FYNNEI. Trimming at V came to 1 base and at J to 4 bases, leaving 6 bases not matched to a gene. Sequencing was performed on blood. This TCR was recovered from a young woman with Graves' hyperthyroidism. The rearrangement uses TRBV2 and TRBJ1-1; 10 bases agree with TRBD1. The CDR3 sequence: CASSEEGQGWITEAFF. The CDR3 coding sequence is TGTGCCAGCAGTGAAGAGGGACAGGGGTGGATCACTGAAGCTTTCTTT. Supplemented by reference TRBV2 and TRBJ1-1, the full variable domain reads EPEVTQTPSHQVTQMGQEVILRCVPISNHLYFYWYRQILGQKVEFLVSFYNNEISEKSEIFDDQFSVERPDGSNFTLKIRSTKLEDSAMYFCASSEEGQGWITEAFFGQGTRLTVV.